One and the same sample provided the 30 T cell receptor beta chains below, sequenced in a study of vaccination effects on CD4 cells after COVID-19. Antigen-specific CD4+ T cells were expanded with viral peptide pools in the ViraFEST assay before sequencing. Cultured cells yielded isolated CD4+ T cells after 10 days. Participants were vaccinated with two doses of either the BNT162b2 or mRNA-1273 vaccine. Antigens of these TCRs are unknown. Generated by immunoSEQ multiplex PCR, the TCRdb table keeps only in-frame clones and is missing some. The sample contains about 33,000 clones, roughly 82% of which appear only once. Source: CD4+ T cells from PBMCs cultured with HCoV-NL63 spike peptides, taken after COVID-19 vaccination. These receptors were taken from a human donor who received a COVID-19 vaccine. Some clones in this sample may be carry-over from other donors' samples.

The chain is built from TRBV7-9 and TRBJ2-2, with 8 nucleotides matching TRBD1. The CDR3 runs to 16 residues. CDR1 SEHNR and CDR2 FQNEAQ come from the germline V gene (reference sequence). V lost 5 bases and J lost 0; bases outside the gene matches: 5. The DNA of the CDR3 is TGTGCCAGCAGCGTCAGACAGGGGCCGAACACCGGGGAGCTGTTTTTT. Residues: CASSVRQGPNTGELFF.

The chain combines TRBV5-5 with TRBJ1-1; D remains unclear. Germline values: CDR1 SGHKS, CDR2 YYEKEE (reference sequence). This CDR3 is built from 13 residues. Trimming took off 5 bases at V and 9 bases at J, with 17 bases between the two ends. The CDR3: CASSLPGPKQAFF. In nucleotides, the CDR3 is TGTGCCAGCAGTCTACCGGGTCCCAAGCAAGCTTTCTTT.

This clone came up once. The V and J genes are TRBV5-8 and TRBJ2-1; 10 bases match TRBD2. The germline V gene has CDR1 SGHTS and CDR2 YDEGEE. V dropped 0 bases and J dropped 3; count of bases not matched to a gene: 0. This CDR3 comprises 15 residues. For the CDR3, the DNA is TGTGCCAGCAGCTTGGGGACTAGCGGCTACAATGAGCAGTTCTTC. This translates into CASSLGTSGYNEQFF.

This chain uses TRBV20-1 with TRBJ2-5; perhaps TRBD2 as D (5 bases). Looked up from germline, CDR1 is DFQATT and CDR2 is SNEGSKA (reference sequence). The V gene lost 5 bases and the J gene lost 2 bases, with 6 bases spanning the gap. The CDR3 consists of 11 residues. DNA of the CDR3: TGCAGTGCTGGGAGACAAGAGACCCAGTACTTC. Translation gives CSAGRQETQYF.

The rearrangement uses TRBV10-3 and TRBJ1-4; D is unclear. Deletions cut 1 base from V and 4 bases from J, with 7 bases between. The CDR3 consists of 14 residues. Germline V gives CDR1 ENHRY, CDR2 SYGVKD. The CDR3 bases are TGTGCCATCAGTGAGTGGGGAAATAATGAAAAACTGTTTTTT. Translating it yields CAISEWGNNEKLFF.

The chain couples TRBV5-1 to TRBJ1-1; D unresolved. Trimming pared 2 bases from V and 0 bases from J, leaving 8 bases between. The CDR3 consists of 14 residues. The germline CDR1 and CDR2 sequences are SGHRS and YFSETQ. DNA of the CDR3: TGCGCCAGCAGCTTTCAATATATGAACACTGAAGCTTTCTTT. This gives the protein CASSFQYMNTEAFF.

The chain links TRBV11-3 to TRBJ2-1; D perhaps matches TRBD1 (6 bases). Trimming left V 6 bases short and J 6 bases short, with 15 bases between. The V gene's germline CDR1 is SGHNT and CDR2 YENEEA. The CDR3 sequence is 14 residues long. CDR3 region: CASSQAGQINEQFF. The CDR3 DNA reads TGTGCCAGCAGTCAAGCCGGACAGATCAATGAGCAGTTCTTC.

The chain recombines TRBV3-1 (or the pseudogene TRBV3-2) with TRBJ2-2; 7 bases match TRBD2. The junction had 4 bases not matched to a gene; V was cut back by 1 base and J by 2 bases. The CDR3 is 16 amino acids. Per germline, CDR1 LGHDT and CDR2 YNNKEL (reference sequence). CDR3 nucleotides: TGTGCCAGCAGCCAAGTACCGGGAGGTAACACCGGGGAGCTGTTTTTT. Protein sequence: CASSQVPGGNTGELFF.

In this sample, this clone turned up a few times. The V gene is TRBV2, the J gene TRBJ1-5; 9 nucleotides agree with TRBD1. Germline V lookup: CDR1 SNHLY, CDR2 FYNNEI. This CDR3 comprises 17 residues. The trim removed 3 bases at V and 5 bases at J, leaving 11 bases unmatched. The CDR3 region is CASSDRYRDRVDQPQHF. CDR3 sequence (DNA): TGTGCCAGCAGTGACAGGTACCGGGACAGGGTGGATCAGCCCCAGCATTTT.

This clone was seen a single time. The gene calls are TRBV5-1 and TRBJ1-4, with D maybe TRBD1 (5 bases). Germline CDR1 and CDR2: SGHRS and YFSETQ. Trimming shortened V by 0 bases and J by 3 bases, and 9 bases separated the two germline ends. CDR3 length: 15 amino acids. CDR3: CASSLVGGSNEKLFF. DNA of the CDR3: TGCGCCAGCAGCTTGGTGGGGGGTTCTAATGAAAAACTGTTTTTT.

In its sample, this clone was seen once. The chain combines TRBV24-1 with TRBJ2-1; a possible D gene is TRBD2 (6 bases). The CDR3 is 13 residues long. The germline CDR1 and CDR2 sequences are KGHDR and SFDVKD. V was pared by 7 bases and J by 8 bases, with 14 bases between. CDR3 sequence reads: CATRGPPGDEQFF. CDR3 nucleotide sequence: TGTGCCACCAGGGGTCCGCCGGGGGATGAGCAGTTCTTC.

CDR3 residues: CASSLVGQGYGNTIYF. The DNA of the CDR3 is TGCGCCAGCAGCTTGGTTGGACAGGGATACGGAAACACCATATATTTT. This sequence joins TRBV5-1 and TRBJ1-3; 8 bases agree with TRBD1. The length of the CDR3 is 16 residues. Germline CDR1 is SGHRS and CDR2 is YFSETQ. V lost 0 bases, J lost 4 bases, and 6 bases stayed unmatched. The full variable domain, its missing parts supplied by reference TRBV5-1 and TRBJ1-3, is KAGVTQTPRYLIKTRGQQVTLSCSPISGHRSVSWYQQTPGQGLQFLFEYFSETQRNKGNFPGRFSGRQFSNSRSEMNVSTLELGDSALYLCASSLVGQGYGNTIYFGEGSWLTVV.

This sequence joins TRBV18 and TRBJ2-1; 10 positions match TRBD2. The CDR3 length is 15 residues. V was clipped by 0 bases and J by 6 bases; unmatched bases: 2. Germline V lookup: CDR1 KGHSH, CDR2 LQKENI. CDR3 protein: CASSPPGLATNEQFF. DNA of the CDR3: TGTGCCAGCTCACCACCGGGACTAGCGACCAATGAGCAGTTCTTC.

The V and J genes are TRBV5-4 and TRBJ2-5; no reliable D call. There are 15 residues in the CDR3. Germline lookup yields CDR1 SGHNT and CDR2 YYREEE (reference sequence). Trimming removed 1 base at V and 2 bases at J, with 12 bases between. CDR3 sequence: CASSLIGKGQETQYF. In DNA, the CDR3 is TGTGCCAGCAGCTTGATAGGTAAAGGTCAAGAGACCCAGTACTTC.

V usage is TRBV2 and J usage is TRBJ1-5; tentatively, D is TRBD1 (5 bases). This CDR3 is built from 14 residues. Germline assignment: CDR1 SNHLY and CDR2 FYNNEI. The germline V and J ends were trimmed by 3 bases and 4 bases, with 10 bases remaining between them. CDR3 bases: TGTGCCAGCAGTGATAATCCAGGGAATCAGCCCCAGCATTTT. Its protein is CASSDNPGNQPQHF.

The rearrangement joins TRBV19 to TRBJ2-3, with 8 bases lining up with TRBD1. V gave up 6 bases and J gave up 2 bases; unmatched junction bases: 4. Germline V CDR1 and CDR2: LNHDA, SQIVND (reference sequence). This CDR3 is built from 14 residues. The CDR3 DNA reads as TGTGCCAGTAGACCGGACAGGGCCACAGATACGCAGTATTTT. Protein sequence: CASRPDRATDTQYF.

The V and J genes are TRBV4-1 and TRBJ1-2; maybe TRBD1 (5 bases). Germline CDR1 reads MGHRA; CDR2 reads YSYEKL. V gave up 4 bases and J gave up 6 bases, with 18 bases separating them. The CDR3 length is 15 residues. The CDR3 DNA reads TGCGCCAGCAGCCCGGGACCCCGAAACCCACATGGCTACACCTTC. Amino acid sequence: CASSPGPRNPHGYTF.

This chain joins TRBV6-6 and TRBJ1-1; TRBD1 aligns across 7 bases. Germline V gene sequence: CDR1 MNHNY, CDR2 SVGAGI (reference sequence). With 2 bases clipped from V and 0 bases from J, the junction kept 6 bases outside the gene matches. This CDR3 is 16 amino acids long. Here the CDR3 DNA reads TGTGCCAGCAGTTACCAGTACAGGGGAATGAACACTGAAGCTTTCTTT. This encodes CASSYQYRGMNTEAFF.

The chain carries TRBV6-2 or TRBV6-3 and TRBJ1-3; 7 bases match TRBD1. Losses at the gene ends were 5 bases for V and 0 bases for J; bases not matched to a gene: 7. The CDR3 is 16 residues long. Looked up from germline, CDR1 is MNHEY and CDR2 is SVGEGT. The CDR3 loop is CASSRDSTFSGNTIYF. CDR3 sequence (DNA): TGTGCCAGCAGTCGGGACAGTACTTTCTCTGGAAACACCATATATTTT.

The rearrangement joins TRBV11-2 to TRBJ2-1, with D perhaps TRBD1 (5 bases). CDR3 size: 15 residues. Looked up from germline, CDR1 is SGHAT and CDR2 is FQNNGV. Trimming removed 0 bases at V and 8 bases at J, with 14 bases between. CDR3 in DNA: TGTGCCAGCAGCTTAGATGGGGCAGGGCTGGATGAGCAGTTCTTC. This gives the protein CASSLDGAGLDEQFF.

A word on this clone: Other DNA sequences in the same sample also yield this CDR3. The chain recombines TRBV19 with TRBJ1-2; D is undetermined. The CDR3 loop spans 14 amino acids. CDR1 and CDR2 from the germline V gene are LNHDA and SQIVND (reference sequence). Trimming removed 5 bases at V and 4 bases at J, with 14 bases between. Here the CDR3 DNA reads TGTGCCAGTAGTCTGGATAGGATTTCCTATGGCTACACCTTC. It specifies CASSLDRISYGYTF.

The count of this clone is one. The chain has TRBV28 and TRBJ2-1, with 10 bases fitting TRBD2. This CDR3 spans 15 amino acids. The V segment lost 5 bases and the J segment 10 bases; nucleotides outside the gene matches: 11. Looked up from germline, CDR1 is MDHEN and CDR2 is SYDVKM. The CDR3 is CASSRASGGVIEQFF. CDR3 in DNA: TGTGCCAGCAGTCGAGCTAGCGGGGGTGTCATCGAGCAGTTCTTC.

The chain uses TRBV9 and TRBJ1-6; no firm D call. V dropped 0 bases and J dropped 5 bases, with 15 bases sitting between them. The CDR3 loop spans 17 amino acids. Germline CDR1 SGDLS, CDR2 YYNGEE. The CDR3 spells CASSVGGVPVHNSPLHF. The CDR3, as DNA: TGTGCCAGCAGCGTAGGTGGGGTCCCGGTTCATAATTCACCCCTCCACTTT.

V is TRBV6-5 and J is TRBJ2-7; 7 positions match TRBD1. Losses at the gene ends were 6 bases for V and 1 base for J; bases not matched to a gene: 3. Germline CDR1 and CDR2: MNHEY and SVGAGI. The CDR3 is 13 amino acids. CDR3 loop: CASRGTASYEQYV. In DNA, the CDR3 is TGTGCCAGCAGGGGGACAGCTTCCTACGAGCAGTACGTC.

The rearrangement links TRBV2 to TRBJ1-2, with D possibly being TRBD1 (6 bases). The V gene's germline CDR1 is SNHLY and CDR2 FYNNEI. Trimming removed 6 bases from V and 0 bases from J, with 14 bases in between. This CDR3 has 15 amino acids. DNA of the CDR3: TGTGCCAGCAGGGCCAGGACAGCCTCTAACTATGGCTACACCTTC. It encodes CASRARTASNYGYTF.

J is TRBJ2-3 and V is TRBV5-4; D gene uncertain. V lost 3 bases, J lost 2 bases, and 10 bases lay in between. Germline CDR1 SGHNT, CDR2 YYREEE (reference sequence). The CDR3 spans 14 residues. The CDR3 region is CASSSKGHTDTQYF. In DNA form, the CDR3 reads TGTGCCAGCAGCTCGAAAGGCCACACAGATACGCAGTATTTT.

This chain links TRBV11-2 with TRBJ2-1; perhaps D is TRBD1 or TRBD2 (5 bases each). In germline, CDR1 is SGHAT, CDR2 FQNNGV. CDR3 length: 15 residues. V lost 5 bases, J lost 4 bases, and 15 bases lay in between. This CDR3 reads CASSLLQGVYNEQFF. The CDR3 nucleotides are TGTGCCAGCAGCCTTCTCCAGGGAGTGTACAATGAGCAGTTCTTC.

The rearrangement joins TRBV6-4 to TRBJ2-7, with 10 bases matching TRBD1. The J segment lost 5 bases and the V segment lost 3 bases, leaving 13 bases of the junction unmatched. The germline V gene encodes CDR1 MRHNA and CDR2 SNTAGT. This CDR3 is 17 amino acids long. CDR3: CASSDKIGGQGNHEQYV. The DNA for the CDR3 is TGTGCCAGCAGTGATAAAATAGGGGGACAGGGGAATCACGAGCAGTACGTC.

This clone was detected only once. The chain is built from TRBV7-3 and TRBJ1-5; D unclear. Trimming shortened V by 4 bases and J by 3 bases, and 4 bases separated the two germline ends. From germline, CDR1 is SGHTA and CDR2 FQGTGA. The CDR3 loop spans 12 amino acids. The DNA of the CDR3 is TGTGCCAGCAGCTCGGTCAATCAGCCCCAGCATTTT. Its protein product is CASSSVNQPQHF.

Here the CDR3 DNA reads TGTGCCAGCAGCCCCCTGTTTACAGGCAATGAGCAGTTCTTC. Translated: CASSPLFTGNEQFF. This sequence joins TRBV27 and TRBJ2-1; D perhaps matches TRBD1 (5 bases). Germline V gene sequence: CDR1 MNHEY, CDR2 SMNVEV (reference sequence). The ends were cut back, 6 bases at V and 6 bases at J, with 15 bases in the middle. The CDR3 is 14 residues long.